The next 9 T cell receptor beta chains were all read from a single sample in a study of T cell responses to AZD1222 COVID-19 vaccine. Sequencing was performed with immunoSEQ multiplex PCR; in TCRdb, only in-frame clones are kept and a portion is missing. The data contain roughly 150,000 clones, about 92% of them singletons. The source material was peripheral blood, sampled on day 0 of AZD1222 vaccination. These TCRs come from an adult in good health.

Turning to this clone: At the DNA level, this CDR3 is encoded by other sequences in the same sample as well. The V gene is TRBV5-5, the J gene TRBJ2-7; D is perhaps TRBD2 (5 bases). The germline gives CDR1 SGHKS, CDR2 YYEKEE (reference sequence). The length of the CDR3 is 14 residues. With 4 bases removed from V and 0 bases from J, the gap between germline ends came to 11 bases. CDR3 DNA: TGTGCCAGCAGCCTAGAGGACTCCTCCTACGAGCAGTACTTC. Amino acids: CASSLEDSSYEQYF.

J is TRBJ2-5 and V is TRBV11-2, with 7 bases identical to TRBD2. The CDR3 covers 14 residues. With 5 bases clipped from V and 2 bases from J, the junction kept 5 bases outside the gene matches. CDR1 and CDR2 from the germline V gene are SGHAT and FQNNGV. As DNA, the CDR3 is TGTGCCAGCAGCCGGGGGGACCTACAAGAGACCCAGTACTTC. It is translated as CASSRGDLQETQYF.

In DNA form, the CDR3 reads TGTGCCAGCAGCTTAGCTTCCAGGGGGGATGGCTACACCTTC. Its translation is CASSLASRGDGYTF. This sequence joins TRBV11-2 and TRBJ1-2; 7 bases map to TRBD1. Germline CDR1 is SGHAT and CDR2 is FQNNGV. V gave up 1 base and J gave up 6 bases; unmatched junction bases: 5. This CDR3 has 14 amino acids. The variable domain in full, completed from reference TRBV11-2 and TRBJ1-2, reads EAGVAQSPRYKIIEKRQSVAFWCNPISGHATLYWYQQILGQGPKLLIQFQNNGVVDDSQLPKDRFSAERLKGVDSTLKIQPAKLEDSAVYLCASSLASRGDGYTFGSGTRLTVV.

This clone has a single count. This sequence joins TRBV25-1 and TRBJ2-7; D possibly corresponds to TRBD1 (6 bases). Germline CDR1 and CDR2: MGHDK and SYGVNS. V lost 5 bases and J 3 bases, leaving 11 bases between the germline ends. The CDR3 loop spans 13 amino acids. The CDR3: CASSPGVGYEQYF. The CDR3 DNA reads as TGTGCCAGCAGTCCAGGGGTCGGCTACGAGCAGTACTTC.

The rearrangement joins TRBV7-2 to TRBJ2-7, with 13 nucleotides matching TRBD2. This CDR3 spans 16 amino acids. Germline V CDR1 and CDR2: SGHTA, FQGNSA. V lost 6 bases and J lost 3; bases outside the gene matches: 8. CDR3 DNA sequence: TGTGCCAGCAGTACGGGACTAGCGGGAAAGCTCTACGAGCAGTACTTC. Its protein product is CASSTGLAGKLYEQYF.

The V and J genes are TRBV7-6 and TRBJ1-1; a weak D match, TRBD1 (5 bases). The CDR3 is 15 residues long. Germline lookup yields CDR1 SGHVS and CDR2 FNYEAQ. V lost 2 bases to trimming and J lost 3 bases, with 13 bases between them. The CDR3: CASSLWAGRDTEAFF. The CDR3 region has the DNA TGTGCCAGCAGCTTATGGGCAGGGAGGGACACTGAAGCTTTCTTT.

The chain combines TRBV4-1 with TRBJ2-3; the match to TRBD1 covers 9 bases. This CDR3 is 17 amino acids long. V shed 1 base and J 4 bases; nucleotides not matched to a gene: 9. Germline V lookup: CDR1 MGHRA, CDR2 YSYEKL. CDR3 bases: TGCGCCAGCAGCCAAGGTGGACAGGGGTCGCGAGCAGATACGCAGTATTTT. Its protein product is CASSQGGQGSRADTQYF.

The rearrangement joins TRBV6-5 to TRBJ1-3; 8 positions agree with TRBD1. This CDR3 spans 14 amino acids. CDR1 is MNHEY and CDR2 is SVGAGI in the germline V gene. V gave up 4 bases and J gave up 4 bases; unmatched junction bases: 3. The DNA of the CDR3 is TGTGCCAGCAGTTCACAGGGGGGCGGAAACACCATATATTTT. Translating gives CASSSQGGGNTIYF.

This sequence joins TRBV7-2 and TRBJ1-5; 12 nucleotides match TRBD1. J gave up 4 bases and V 3 bases, and 4 bases lay outside the gene matches. From germline, CDR1 is SGHTA and CDR2 FQGNSA. CDR3 length: 16 residues. CDR3 in amino acids: CASSLGQGAVNQPQHF. The CDR3 DNA reads TGTGCCAGCAGCTTGGGACAGGGGGCAGTAAATCAGCCCCAGCATTTT.